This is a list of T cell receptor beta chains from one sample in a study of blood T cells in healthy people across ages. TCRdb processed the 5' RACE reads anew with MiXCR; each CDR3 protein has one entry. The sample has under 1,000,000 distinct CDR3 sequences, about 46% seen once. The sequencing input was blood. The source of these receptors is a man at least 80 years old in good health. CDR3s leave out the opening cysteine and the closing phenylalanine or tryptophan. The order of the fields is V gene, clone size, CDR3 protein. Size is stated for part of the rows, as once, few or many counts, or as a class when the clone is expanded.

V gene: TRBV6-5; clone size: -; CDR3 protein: ASSYAFRTLNTGELF
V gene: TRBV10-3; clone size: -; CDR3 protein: AISGGNTSVSETQY
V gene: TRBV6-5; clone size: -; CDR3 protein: ASSSDRNFRTEAF
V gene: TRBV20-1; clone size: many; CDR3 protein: SASPPLAGDYEQY
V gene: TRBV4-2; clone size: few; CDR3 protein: ASSQVGGTANEKLF
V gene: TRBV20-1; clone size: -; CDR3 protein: SAEGGPSTDTQY
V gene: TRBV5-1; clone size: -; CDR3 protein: ASSPPGQAPYEQY
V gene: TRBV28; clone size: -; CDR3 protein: ASSLPRQGDQPQH
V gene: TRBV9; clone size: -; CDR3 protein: ASSVGAGGTTGELF
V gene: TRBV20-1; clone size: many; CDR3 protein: SARDLGQEGYT
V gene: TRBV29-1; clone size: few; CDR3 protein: SVGPEDRGSYEQY
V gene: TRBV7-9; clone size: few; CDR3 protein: ASSLVGRRDIQY
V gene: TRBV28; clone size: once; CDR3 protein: ASSLSEGKNIQY
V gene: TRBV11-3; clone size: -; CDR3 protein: ASSAQVGAETQY
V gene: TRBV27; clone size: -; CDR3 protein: ASRRGPLYEQY
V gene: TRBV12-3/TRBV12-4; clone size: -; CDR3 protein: ASSLRTSGNNEQY
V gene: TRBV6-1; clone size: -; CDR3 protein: ASTKRTDLDGELF
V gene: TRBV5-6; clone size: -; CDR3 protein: ASSPDAGSFYEQY
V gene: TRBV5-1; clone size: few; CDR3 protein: ASSSRTGDSSEQF
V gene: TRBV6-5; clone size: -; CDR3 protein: ASSYGSQETQY
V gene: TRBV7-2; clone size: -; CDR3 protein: ASSLLVTNQPQH
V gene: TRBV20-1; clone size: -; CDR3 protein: SASRDEAVPLFSGDYNEQF
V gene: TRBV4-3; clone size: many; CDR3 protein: ASSQDTGSSSYEQY
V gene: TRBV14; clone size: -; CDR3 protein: ASSPGRGTNPLEQF
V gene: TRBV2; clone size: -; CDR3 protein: ASSEGRGGGYT
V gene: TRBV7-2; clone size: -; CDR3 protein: ASSFVPGTSETQY